The rows below give T cell receptor beta chains drawn from one sample of a study of T-cell reconstitution after alpha-beta-depleted transplantation in children. Each CDR3 protein gets one entry after TCRdb re-called the PCR reads with MiXCR. The sample holds around 680,000 distinct CDR3 sequences, around a sixth seen once. Sequenced material: PBMCs from the stem cell graft donor, taken from the stem cell graft. These TCRs come from a human donor who donated a stem cell graft to a child with acute myeloid leukemia. Each CDR3 is given with its conserved first and last residue. Fields, in order: V gene, CDR3 length, clone size, D gene, J gene, CDR3 protein, CDR3 DNA. A D gene is named only where the DNA matches it firmly. Clone size appears in some rows only: once, few, many, or a class for an expanded clone.

TRBV5-5,14,once,.,TRBJ2-2,CASSSGTFEEELFF,TGTGCCAGCAGCTCAGGGACTTTCGAGGAGGAGCTGTTTTTT
TRBV7-2,12,few,.,TRBJ2-2,CASSSNRAELFF,TGTGCCAGCAGCTCAAATAGGGCGGAGCTGTTTTTT
TRBV9,12,many,.,TRBJ2-2,CASRAWTGELFF,TGTGCCAGCAGGGCATGGACCGGGGAGCTGTTTTTT
TRBV12-3/TRBV12-4,15,.,.,TRBJ1-4,CASSFKGILSEKLFF,TGTGCCAGCAGTTTCAAGGGCATACTCTCTGAAAAACTGTTTTTT
TRBV6-4,15,few,.,TRBJ2-7,CASGRRDASPNEQYF,TGTGCCAGCGGACGCCGGGACGCCTCACCCAACGAGCAGTACTTC
TRBV11-3,15,.,.,TRBJ2-7,CASSLGRSNPYEQYF,TGTGCCAGCAGCTTAGGCAGATCTAACCCCTACGAGCAGTACTTC
TRBV4-3,15,.,.,TRBJ1-1,CASSQEETGNTEAFF,TGCGCCAGCAGCCAAGAGGAGACAGGGAACACTGAAGCTTTCTTT
TRBV5-6,17,many,.,TRBJ1-1,CASSSPAQGRMNTEAFF,TGTGCCAGCAGCTCACCCGCACAGGGCCGGATGAACACTGAAGCTTTCTTT
TRBV12-3/TRBV12-4,16,.,.,TRBJ2-6,CASSFQGHSGANVLTF,TGTGCCAGCAGTTTTCAGGGGCACTCTGGGGCCAACGTCCTGACTTTC
TRBV7-9,15,.,TRBD1,TRBJ1-1,CASSWTGTMNTEAFF,TGTGCCAGCAGTTGGACAGGGACCATGAACACTGAAGCTTTCTTT
TRBV10-3,15,.,.,TRBJ2-3,CAISLDAIATDTQYF,TGTGCCATCAGCCTGGACGCGATTGCCACAGATACGCAGTATTTT
TRBV19,13,few,.,TRBJ2-7,CASSIDREEEQYF,TGTGCCAGTAGTATCGACAGGGAGGAGGAGCAGTACTTC
TRBV7-9,15,.,.,TRBJ1-2,CASSSRGQGPYGYTF,TGTGCCAGCAGCTCCCGCGGGCAGGGTCCCTATGGCTACACCTTC
TRBV6-5,18,.,TRBD1,TRBJ2-6,CASSLDRGRPSGANVLTF,TGTGCCAGCAGCTTAGACAGGGGGCGCCCCTCTGGGGCCAACGTCCTGACTTTC
TRBV11-2,15,.,.,TRBJ1-1,CASSGLLAAGTEAFF,TGTGCCAGCAGCGGGCTTCTCGCCGCGGGCACTGAAGCTTTCTTT
TRBV5-1,16,many,.,TRBJ2-1,CASSGTPASSYNEQFF,TGCGCCAGCAGCGGGACGCCGGCCAGCTCCTACAATGAGCAGTTCTTC
TRBV20-1,14,.,TRBD2,TRBJ2-5,CSAISGGASETQYF,TGCAGTGCTATTAGCGGGGGGGCTTCAGAGACCCAGTACTTC
TRBV12-3/TRBV12-4,14,many,.,TRBJ1-1,CASRPGQPNTEAFF,TGTGCCAGCAGGCCGGGACAACCGAACACTGAAGCTTTCTTT
TRBV7-9,14,.,.,TRBJ2-7,CASSSDSRTYEQYF,TGTGCCAGCAGCTCGGACAGTAGGACCTACGAGCAGTACTTC
TRBV10-3,15,many,.,TRBJ1-5,CAISASETDNQPQHF,TGTGCCATCAGTGCTTCAGAGACCGATAATCAGCCCCAGCATTTT
TRBV12-3/TRBV12-4,12,many,.,TRBJ1-1,CASSLGALEAFF,TGTGCCAGCAGTTTAGGAGCTTTGGAAGCTTTCTTT
TRBV5-5,13,many,TRBD1,TRBJ2-1,CASSFEGADEQFF,TGTGCCAGCAGCTTTGAGGGGGCCGATGAGCAGTTCTTC
TRBV20-1,16,.,TRBD2,TRBJ2-5,CSARDLTRGDQETRYF,TGCAGTGCTAGAGACCTAACCCGGGGGGACCAAGAGACCCGGTACTTC
TRBV4-3,16,.,TRBD2,TRBJ2-3,CASSLLAGASTDTQYF,TGCGCCAGCAGCCTTCTAGCGGGGGCTAGCACAGATACGCAGTATTTT
TRBV20-1,19,few,TRBD2,TRBJ2-3,CSARPLLAGTTTSTDTQYF,TGCAGTGCTCGCCCACTACTAGCGGGGACAACCACTAGCACAGATACGCAGTATTTT
TRBV25-1,15,.,TRBD1,TRBJ2-3,CASSDHRQGPDTQYF,TGTGCCAGCAGTGATCACCGACAGGGTCCAGATACGCAGTATTTT
TRBV20-1,13,few,TRBD1,TRBJ2-5,CSATGQTNETQYF,TGCAGTGCAACGGGACAGACCAACGAGACCCAGTACTTC
TRBV12-3/TRBV12-4,11,.,.,TRBJ2-1,CASSSLGEQFF,TGTGCCAGCAGTTCCCTGGGTGAGCAGTTCTTC
TRBV9,15,few,TRBD1,TRBJ2-4,CASSVAGDRGYIQYF,TGTGCCAGCAGCGTAGCTGGGGACAGGGGGTACATTCAGTACTTC
TRBV12-5,12,.,.,TRBJ2-1,CASGYRVYEQFF,TGTGCTAGTGGTTACAGGGTCTATGAGCAGTTCTTC
TRBV7-2,14,few,.,TRBJ2-7,CASSKWGGNYEQYF,TGTGCCAGCAGCAAATGGGGCGGAAACTACGAGCAGTACTTC
TRBV6-5,15,many,.,TRBJ1-2,CASSYSWKGYYGYTF,TGTGCCAGCAGTTACTCGTGGAAGGGTTACTATGGCTACACCTTC
TRBV6-8,12,many,.,TRBJ2-3,CASSSPTNTQYF,TGTGCCAGCAGCTCCCCCACGAATACGCAGTATTTT
TRBV4-3,14,many,TRBD1,TRBJ1-2,CASSQEDRASGYTF,TGCGCCAGCAGCCAAGAAGACAGGGCTTCGGGCTACACCTTC
TRBV20-1,18,many,TRBD2,TRBJ2-3,CSATRLAGGHGGTDTQYF,TGCAGTGCTACCAGACTAGCGGGGGGCCACGGGGGCACAGATACGCAGTATTTT
TRBV20-1,16,few,TRBD1,TRBJ1-5,CSARRPTGGGDQPQHF,TGCAGTGCTAGACGACCCACAGGGGGCGGGGATCAGCCCCAGCATTTT
TRBV4-2,13,many,.,TRBJ1-1,CASSQMDGLRAFF,TGTGCCAGCAGCCAAATGGACGGGTTGAGGGCTTTCTTT